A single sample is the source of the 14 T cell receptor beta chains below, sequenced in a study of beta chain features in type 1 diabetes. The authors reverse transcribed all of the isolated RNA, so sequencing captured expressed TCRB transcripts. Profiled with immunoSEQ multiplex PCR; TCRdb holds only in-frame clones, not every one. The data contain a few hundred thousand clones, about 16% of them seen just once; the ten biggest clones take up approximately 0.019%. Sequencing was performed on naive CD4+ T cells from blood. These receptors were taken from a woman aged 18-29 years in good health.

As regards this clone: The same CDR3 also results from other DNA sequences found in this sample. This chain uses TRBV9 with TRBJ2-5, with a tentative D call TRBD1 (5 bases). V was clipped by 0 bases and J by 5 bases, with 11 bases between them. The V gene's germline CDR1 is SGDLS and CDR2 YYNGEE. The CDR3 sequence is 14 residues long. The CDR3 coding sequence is TGTGCCAGCAGCGTAGGTAGGGGTTCCGAGACCCAGTACTTC. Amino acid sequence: CASSVGRGSETQYF.

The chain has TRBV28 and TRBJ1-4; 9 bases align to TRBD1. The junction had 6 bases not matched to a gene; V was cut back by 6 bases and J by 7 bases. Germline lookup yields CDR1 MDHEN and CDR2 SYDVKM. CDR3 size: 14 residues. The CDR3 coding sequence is TGTGCCAGCAGCGGGACAGGGAGTTTTGAAAAACTGTTTTTT. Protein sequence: CASSGTGSFEKLFF.

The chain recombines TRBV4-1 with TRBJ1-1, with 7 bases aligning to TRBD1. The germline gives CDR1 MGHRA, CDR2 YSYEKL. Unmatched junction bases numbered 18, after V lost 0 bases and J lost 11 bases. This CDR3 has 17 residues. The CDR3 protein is CASSQDSRGRGTPEAFF. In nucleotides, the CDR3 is TGCGCCAGCAGCCAAGATTCCCGGGGCAGGGGGACCCCCGAGGCTTTCTTT.

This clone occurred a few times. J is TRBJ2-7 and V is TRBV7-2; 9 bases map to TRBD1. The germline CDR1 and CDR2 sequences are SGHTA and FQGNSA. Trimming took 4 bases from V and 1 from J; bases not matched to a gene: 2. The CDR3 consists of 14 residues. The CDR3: CASSYGTGSYEQYF. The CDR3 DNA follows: TGTGCCAGCAGCTACGGGACAGGGTCCTACGAGCAGTACTTC.

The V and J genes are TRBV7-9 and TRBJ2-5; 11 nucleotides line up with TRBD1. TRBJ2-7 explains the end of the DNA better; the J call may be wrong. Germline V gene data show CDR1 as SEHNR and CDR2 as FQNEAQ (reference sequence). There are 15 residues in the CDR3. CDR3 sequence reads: CASSLAGQGDYEQYF. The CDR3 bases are TGTGCCAGCAGCTTAGCGGGACAGGGGGACTACGAGCAGTACTTC.

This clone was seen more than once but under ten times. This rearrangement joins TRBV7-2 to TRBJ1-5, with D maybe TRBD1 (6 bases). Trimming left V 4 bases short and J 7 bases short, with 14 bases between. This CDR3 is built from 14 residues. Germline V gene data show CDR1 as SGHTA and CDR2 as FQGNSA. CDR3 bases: TGTGCCAGCAGCTGGGGGGGGCTAGGACAGCCCCAGCATTTT. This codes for CASSWGGLGQPQHF.

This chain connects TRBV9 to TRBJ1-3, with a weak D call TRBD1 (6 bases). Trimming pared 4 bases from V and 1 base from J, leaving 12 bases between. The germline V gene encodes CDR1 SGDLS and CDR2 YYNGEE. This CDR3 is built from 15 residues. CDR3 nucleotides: TGTGCCAGCAGCCTACTGACAGGATCTGGAAACACCATATATTTT. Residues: CASSLLTGSGNTIYF.

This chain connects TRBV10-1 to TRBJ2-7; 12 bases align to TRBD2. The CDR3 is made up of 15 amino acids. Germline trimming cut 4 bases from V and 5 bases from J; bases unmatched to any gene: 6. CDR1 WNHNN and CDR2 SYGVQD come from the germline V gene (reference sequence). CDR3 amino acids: CASSVWTSGIDEQYF. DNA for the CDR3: TGCGCCAGCAGTGTTTGGACTAGCGGGATCGACGAGCAGTACTTC.

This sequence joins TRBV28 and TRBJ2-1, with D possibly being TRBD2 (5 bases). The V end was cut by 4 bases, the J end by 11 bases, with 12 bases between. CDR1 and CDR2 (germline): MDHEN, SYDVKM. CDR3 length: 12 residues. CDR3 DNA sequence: TGTGCCAGCAGTTCAACTAGATCAAAGCAGTTCTTC. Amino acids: CASSSTRSKQFF.

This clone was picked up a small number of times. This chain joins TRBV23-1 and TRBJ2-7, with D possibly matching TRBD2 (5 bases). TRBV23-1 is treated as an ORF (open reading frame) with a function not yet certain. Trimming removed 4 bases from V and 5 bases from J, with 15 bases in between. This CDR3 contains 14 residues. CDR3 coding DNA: TGCGCCAGCAGTCGGAGACTCCGAGGGCACGAGCAGTACTTC. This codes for CASSRRLRGHEQYF.

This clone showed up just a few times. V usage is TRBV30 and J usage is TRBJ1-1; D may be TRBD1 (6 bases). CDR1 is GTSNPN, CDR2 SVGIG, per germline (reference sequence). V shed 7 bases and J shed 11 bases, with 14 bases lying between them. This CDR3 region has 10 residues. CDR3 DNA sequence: TGTGCCTTCTACAGGGTTACGGCTTTCTTT. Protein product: CAFYRVTAFF.

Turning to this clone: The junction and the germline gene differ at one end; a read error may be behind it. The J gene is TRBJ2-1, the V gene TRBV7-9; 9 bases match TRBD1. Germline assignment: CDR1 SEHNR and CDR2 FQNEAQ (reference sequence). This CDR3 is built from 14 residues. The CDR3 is CASSSGTGYVRQLF. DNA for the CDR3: TGTGCCAGCAGCTCAGGGACAGGGTACGTGAGGCAGCTCTTC.

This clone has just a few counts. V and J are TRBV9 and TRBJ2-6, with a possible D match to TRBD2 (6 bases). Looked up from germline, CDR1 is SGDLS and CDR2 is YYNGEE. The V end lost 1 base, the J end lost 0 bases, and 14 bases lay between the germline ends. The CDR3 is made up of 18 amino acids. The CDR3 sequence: CASSVMGTRSSGANVLTF. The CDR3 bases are TGTGCCAGCAGCGTAATGGGGACTCGTAGCTCTGGGGCCAACGTCCTGACTTTC.

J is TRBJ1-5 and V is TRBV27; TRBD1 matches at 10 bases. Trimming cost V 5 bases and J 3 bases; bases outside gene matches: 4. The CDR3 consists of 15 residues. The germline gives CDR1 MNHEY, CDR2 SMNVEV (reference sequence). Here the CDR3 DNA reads TGTGCCAGCAGTCCCGGACAGGGGGACAATCAGCCCCAGCATTTT. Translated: CASSPGQGDNQPQHF.